This T cell receptor beta chain stems from a study of shared clonotypes between healthy human individuals. General study results and limits: Of the naive CD4 clonotypes, approximately 5% were shared across a few donors. Apart from blood, nothing was sampled; tissue repertoires likely differ.

Per the germline V gene, CDR1 is SGHRS and CDR2 is YFSETQ. The V gene lost 3 bases and the J gene lost 0 bases, with 7 bases spanning the gap. The CDR3 loop spans 13 amino acids. On this clone itself: Its antigen is not known.

CD4+ cells underwent separation, giving CD45RA+ naive and CD45RA-negative memory subsets. Execution of the assay was at deep level. Only in-frame clones appear in the TCRdb table, and some are missing; sequencing was by immunoSEQ multiplex PCR. This table holds 950,000 to 1,200,000 clones, approximately 77% found once. The receptor was isolated from a man aged 18-30 years in good health. Some clones in this sample may be carry-over from other donors' samples. This chain uses TRBV5-1 with TRBJ2-7, with D perhaps TRBD1 (6 bases). Sequencing was carried out using memory CD4+ T cells from PBMCs. Subset given: CD45RA-negative fraction. The CDR3 spells CASSSDSSYEQYF. The DNA of the CDR3 is TGCGCCAGCAGCTCGGACAGCTCCTACGAGCAGTACTTC.